The 10 T cell receptor beta chains given below trace back to one sample, sequenced in a study of OX40 agonist ivuxolimab in advanced cancers. Some clones are missing from TCRdb's copy, which holds only in-frame ones; the method was immunoSEQ multiplex PCR. The table includes some 70,000 clones, 86% detected once. Specimen: CD4+ or CD8+ T cells sorted from blood, collected in a trial of the OX40 agonist ivuxolimab. All receptors come from an adult with an advanced solid tumor such as melanoma, head and neck, liver or kidney cancer.

The chain carries TRBV30 and TRBJ1-1, with 8 nucleotides matching TRBD1. CDR1 and CDR2 from the germline V gene are GTSNPN and SVGIG (reference sequence). The CDR3 length is 13 residues. V lost 6 bases, J lost 4 bases, and 7 bases stayed unmatched. The DNA of the CDR3 is TGTGCCTGCCCCGGACAGGGAGCCACTGAAGCTTTCTTT. The encoded protein is CACPGQGATEAFF.

The genes are TRBV9 and TRBJ2-3, with no clear D. The CDR3 loop spans 15 amino acids. V lost 2 bases and J lost 6, with 16 bases in between. Germline CDR1 and CDR2: SGDLS and YYNGEE. DNA of the CDR3: TGTGCCAGCAGCGTCCGTGGGTCAAAGTCGGATACGCAGTATTTT. Protein product: CASSVRGSKSDTQYF.

CDR3 sequence reads: CASSPTERNEKLFF. As DNA, the CDR3 is TGTGCCAGCAGCCCGACAGAAAGAAATGAAAAACTGTTTTTT. The genes are TRBV5-5 and TRBJ1-4; tentatively, D is TRBD1 (5 bases). Germline assignment: CDR1 SGHKS and CDR2 YYEKEE (reference sequence). CDR3 length: 14 amino acids. Trimming removed 4 bases at V and 5 bases at J, with 12 bases between.

The gene calls are TRBV7-2 and TRBJ2-2; perhaps TRBD1 as D (7 bases). This CDR3 is built from 17 residues. V was shortened by 4 bases and J by 5 bases, with 20 bases between the two germline ends. Germline CDR1 SGHTA, CDR2 FQGNSA. CDR3 DNA: TGTGCCAGCAGCTACAGGGGTCGAGGGGGGAGAACCGGGGAGCTGTTTTTT. Protein: CASSYRGRGGRTGELFF. Full variable domain (remainder filled in from reference TRBV7-2 and TRBJ2-2): GAGVSQSPSNKVTEKGKDVELRCDPISGHTALYWYRQSLGQGLEFLIYFQGNSAPDKSGLPSDRFSAERTGGSVSTLTIQRTQQEDSAVYLCASSYRGRGGRTGELFFGEGSRLTVL.

The chain links TRBV28 to TRBJ1-5; possible D gene TRBD1, 5 bases. Germline CDR1 reads MDHEN; CDR2 reads SYDVKM. Trimming cost V 7 bases and J 5 bases, with 12 bases left between them. The CDR3 spans 13 residues. CDR3 amino acids: CASIQAGYQPQHF. For the CDR3, the DNA is TGTGCCAGCATTCAGGCAGGGTATCAGCCCCAGCATTTT.

The gene calls are TRBV29-1 and TRBJ2-7; TRBD2 matches 10 bases. The CDR3 covers 17 residues. Germline V CDR1 and CDR2: SQVTM, ANQGSEA. Germline trimming cut 2 bases from V and 6 bases from J; bases unmatched to any gene: 16. The CDR3 reads CSVEQERGGLSPAEQYF. For the CDR3, the DNA is TGCAGCGTTGAACAGGAGCGGGGGGGCTTATCTCCTGCCGAGCAGTACTTC.

V is TRBV28 and J is TRBJ2-7; 10 bases match TRBD1. Germline trimming cut 6 bases from V and 2 bases from J; bases unmatched to any gene: 4. The CDR3 length is 14 residues. Germline assignment: CDR1 MDHEN and CDR2 SYDVKM. The CDR3 spells CASRVTGGPYEQYF. In nucleotides, the CDR3 is TGTGCCAGCAGGGTGACAGGGGGCCCCTACGAGCAGTACTTC.

This chain connects TRBV7-9 to TRBJ1-3; the D gene is possibly TRBD1 (5 bases). The CDR3 sequence is 15 residues long. Germline V CDR1 and CDR2: SEHNR, FQNEAQ (reference sequence). The V and J ends lost 1 base and 0 bases respectively, with 7 bases between them. CDR3 in amino acids: CASSLVGTSGNTIYF. The CDR3 DNA follows: TGTGCCAGCAGCTTAGTTGGGACCTCTGGAAACACCATATATTTT.

This chain links TRBV27 with TRBJ2-1; 12 bases agree with TRBD1. V shed 3 bases and J 7 bases; nucleotides not matched to a gene: 10. CDR3 length: 17 amino acids. Germline V lookup: CDR1 MNHEY, CDR2 SMNVEV (reference sequence). As DNA, the CDR3 is TGTGCCAGCAGTTTGGAGGGGGGGACAGGGGGCAAAAATGAGCAGTTCTTC. As protein: CASSLEGGTGGKNEQFF.

The V and J genes are TRBV10-3 and TRBJ1-3; D remains ambiguous. Trimming shortened V by 0 bases and J by 2 bases, and 5 bases separated the two germline ends. Germline V gives CDR1 ENHRY, CDR2 SYGVKD. There are 14 residues in the CDR3. The CDR3 loop is CAISESPAGNTIYF. The CDR3 DNA sequence: TGTGCCATCAGTGAGTCGCCTGCTGGAAACACCATATATTTT.